This T cell receptor (beta chain) came from a study of T cells in Graves' hyperthyroidism and ophthalmopathy. Among the patients, aged 18 to 65, hyperthyroidism was newly diagnosed and had lasted under 2 months. Pregnant or lactating patients were excluded, as were those with uncontrolled infection or other autoimmune disease. In its sample, this clonotype was seen many times. This CDR3 has 15 amino acids. Germline CDR1 SGHTA, CDR2 FQGTGA. J lost 5 bases, V lost 5 bases, and 6 bases had no gene match. Amplification of TCR beta CDR3 regions was performed using RNA transcripts as template. RT-PCR in the first round (using the HTBI primer set) targeted the TCR CDR3. TCRdb processed the multiplex PCR reads anew with MiXCR; each CDR3 protein has one entry. The profile shows 300,000 to 450,000 distinct CDR3 sequences, 15% to 19% of them singletons.

Sequencing input: blood. This clonotype was obtained from a woman between 18 and 29 years old with Graves' hyperthyroidism that later progressed to Graves' ophthalmopathy. The chain links TRBV7-3 to TRBJ2-3; 11 positions match TRBD2. The CDR3 spells CASSISGRAGDTQYF. Here the CDR3 DNA reads TGTGCCAGCAGCATTAGCGGGAGGGCAGGAGATACGCAGTATTTT.